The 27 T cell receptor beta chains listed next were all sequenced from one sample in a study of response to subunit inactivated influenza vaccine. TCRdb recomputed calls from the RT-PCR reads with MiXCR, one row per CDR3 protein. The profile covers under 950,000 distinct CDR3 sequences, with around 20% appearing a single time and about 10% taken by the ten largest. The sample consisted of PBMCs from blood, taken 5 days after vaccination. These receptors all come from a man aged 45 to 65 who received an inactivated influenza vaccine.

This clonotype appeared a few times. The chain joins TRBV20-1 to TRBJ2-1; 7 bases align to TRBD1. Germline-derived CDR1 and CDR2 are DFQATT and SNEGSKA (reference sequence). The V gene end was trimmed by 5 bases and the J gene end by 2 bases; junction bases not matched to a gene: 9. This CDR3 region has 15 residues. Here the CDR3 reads CSAPPRGGTYNEQFF. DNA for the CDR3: TGCAGTGCTCCCCCTAGAGGGGGCACCTACAATGAGCAGTTCTTC.

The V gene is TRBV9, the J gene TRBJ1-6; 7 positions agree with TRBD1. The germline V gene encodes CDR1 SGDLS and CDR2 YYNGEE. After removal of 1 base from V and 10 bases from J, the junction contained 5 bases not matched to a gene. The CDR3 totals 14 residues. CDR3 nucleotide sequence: TGTGCCAGCAGCGTAACAGGGGAGAGATCACCCCTCCACTTT. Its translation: CASSVTGERSPLHF.

Here the CDR3 DNA reads TGCAGTGGTGGGGGGCGCTTGGGGGAGCAGTTCTTC. Amino acids: CSGGGRLGEQFF. The chain employs TRBV20-1 and TRBJ2-1; the D gene could be TRBD1 or TRBD2 (6 bases each). Trimming took 7 bases from V and 10 from J, leaving 17 bases between them. The CDR3 loop spans 12 amino acids. CDR1 is DFQATT, CDR2 SNEGSKA, per germline (reference sequence).

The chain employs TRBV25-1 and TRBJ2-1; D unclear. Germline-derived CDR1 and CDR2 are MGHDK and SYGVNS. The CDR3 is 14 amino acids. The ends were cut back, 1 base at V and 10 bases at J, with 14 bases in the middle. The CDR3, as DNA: TGTGCCAGCAGTGAATTCGCCAGGCCCAACGAGCAGTTCTTC. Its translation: CASSEFARPNEQFF.

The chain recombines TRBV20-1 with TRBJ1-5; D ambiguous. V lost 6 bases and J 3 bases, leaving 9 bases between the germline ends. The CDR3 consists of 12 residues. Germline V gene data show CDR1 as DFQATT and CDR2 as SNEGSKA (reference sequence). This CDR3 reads CSAANNNQPQHF. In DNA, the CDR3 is TGCAGTGCAGCCAATAACAATCAGCCCCAGCATTTT.

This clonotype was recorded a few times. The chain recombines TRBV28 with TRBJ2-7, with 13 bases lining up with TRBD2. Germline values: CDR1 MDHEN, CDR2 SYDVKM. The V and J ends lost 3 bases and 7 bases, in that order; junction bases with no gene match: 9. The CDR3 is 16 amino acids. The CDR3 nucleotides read TGTGCCAGCAGTTTTACTAGCGGGGGGGCTTTTCGGGAGCAGTACTTC. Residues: CASSFTSGGAFREQYF.

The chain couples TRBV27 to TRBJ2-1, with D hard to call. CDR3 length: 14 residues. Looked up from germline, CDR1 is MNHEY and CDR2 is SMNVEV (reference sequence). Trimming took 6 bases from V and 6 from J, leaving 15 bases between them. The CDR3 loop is CASSRGPAGNEQFF. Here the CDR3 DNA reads TGTGCCAGCAGCCGCGGACCGGCCGGCAATGAGCAGTTCTTC.

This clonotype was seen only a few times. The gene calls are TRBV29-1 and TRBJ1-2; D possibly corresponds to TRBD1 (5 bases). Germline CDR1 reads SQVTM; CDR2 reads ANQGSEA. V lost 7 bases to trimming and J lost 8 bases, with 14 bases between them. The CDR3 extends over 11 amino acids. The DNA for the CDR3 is TGCAGCGCCGGGGGGGACGGCGGCTACACCTTC. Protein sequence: CSAGGDGGYTF.

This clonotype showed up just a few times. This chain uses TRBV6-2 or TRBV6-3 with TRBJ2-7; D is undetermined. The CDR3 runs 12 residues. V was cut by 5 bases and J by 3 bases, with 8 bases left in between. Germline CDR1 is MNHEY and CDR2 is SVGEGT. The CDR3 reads CASSVTYYEQYF. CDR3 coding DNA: TGTGCCAGCAGTGTTACCTACTACGAGCAGTACTTC.

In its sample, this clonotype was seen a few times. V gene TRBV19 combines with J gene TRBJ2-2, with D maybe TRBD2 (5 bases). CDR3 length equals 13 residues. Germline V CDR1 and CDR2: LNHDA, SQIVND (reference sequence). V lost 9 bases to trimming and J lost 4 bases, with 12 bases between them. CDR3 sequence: CASFSAFTGELFF. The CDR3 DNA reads TGTGCCAGCTTTAGCGCGTTCACCGGGGAGCTGTTTTTT.

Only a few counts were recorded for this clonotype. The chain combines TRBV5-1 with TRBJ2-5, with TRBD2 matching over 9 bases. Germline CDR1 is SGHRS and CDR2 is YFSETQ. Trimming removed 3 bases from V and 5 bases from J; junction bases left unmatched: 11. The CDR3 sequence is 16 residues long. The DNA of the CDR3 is TGCGCCAGCAGCTCGCAGCGGGGGGCCTTCCCGGAGACCCAGTACTTC. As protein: CASSSQRGAFPETQYF. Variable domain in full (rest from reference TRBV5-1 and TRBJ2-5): KAGVTQTPRYLIKTRGQQVTLSCSPISGHRSVSWYQQTPGQGLQFLFEYFSETQRNKGNFPGRFSGRQFSNSRSEMNVSTLELGDSALYLCASSSQRGAFPETQYFGPGTRLLVL.

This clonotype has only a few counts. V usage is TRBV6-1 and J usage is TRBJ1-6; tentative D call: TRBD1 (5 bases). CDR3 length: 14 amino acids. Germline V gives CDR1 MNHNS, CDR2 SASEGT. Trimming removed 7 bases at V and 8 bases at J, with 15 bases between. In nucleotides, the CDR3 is TGTGCCAGCACTGCGGCAGGGAGGGATTCACCCCTCCACTTT. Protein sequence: CASTAAGRDSPLHF.

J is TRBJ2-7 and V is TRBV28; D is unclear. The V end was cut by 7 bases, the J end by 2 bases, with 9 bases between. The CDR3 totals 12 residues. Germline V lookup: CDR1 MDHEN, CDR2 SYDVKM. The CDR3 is CASTMTTYEQYF. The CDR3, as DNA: TGTGCCAGCACCATGACCACCTACGAGCAGTACTTC. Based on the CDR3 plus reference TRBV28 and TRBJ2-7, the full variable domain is DVKVTQSSRYLVKRTGEKVFLECVQDMDHENMFWYRQDPGLGLRLIYFSYDVKMKEKGDIPEGYSVSREKKERFSLILESASTNQTSMYLCASTMTTYEQYFGPGTRLTVT.

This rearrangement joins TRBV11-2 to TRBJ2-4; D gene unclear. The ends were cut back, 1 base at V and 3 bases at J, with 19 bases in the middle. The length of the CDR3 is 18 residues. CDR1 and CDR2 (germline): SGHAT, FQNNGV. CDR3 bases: TGTGCCAGCAGCTTAGTTGGCTTAATTGTCCCGGGCAAAAACATTCAGTACTTC. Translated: CASSLVGLIVPGKNIQYF.

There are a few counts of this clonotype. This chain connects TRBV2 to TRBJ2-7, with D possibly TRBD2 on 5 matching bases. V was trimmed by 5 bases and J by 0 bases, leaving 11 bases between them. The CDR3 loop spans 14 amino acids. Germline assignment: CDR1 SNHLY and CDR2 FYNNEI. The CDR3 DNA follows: TGTGCCAGCAGTCCGGACGGGATCTCCTACGAGCAGTACTTC. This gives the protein CASSPDGISYEQYF.

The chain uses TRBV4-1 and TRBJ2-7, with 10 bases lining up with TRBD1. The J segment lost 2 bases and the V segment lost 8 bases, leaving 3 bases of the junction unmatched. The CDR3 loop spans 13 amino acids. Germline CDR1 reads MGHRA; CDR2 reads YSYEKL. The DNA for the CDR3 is TGCGCCAGCGGGACAGGGGCCCCCTACGAGCAGTACTTC. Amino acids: CASGTGAPYEQYF.

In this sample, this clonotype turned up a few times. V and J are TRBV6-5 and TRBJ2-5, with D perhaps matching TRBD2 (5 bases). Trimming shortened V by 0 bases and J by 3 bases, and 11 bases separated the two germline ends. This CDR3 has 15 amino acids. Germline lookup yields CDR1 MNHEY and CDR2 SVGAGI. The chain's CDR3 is CASSYSRASKETQYF. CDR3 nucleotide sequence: TGTGCCAGCAGTTACTCGAGGGCGTCAAAAGAGACCCAGTACTTC.

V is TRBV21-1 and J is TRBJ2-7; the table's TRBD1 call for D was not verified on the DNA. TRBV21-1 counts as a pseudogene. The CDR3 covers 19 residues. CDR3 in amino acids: CASSKNSGGQDVFSYEQYF. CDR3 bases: TGTGCCAGCAGCAAAAATAGTGGGGGACAGGATGTATTCTCCTACGAGCAGTACTTC.

The CDR3 DNA is TGTGCCAGCAGCCTCATCATGGGCCACGAGCAGTTCTTC. Its translation is CASSLIMGHEQFF. This rearrangement joins TRBV14 to TRBJ2-1, with D hard to call. Germline V gene lookup returns CDR1 SGHDN and CDR2 FVKESK. The CDR3 is 13 amino acids. With 4 bases removed from V and 10 bases from J, the gap between germline ends came to 14 bases.

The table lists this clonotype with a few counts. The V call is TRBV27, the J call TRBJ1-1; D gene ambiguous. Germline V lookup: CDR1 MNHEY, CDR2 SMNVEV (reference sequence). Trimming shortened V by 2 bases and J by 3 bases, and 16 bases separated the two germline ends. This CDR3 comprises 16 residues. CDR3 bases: TGTGCCAGCAGTTTAAGATCTCCGGGTCTATACACTGAAGCTTTCTTT. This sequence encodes CASSLRSPGLYTEAFF.

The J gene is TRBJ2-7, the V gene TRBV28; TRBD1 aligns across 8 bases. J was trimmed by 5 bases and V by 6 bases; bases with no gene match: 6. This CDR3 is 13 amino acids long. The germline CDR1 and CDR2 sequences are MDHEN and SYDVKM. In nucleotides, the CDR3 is TGTGCCAGCAGCTGGGACAGGAGAGACGAGCAGTACTTC. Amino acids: CASSWDRRDEQYF.

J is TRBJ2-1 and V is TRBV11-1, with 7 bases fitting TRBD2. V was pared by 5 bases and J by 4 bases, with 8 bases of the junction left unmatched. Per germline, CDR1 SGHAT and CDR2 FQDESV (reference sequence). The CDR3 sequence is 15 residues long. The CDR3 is CASSPLAELYNEQFF. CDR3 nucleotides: TGTGCCAGCAGCCCTCTAGCGGAGCTATACAATGAGCAGTTCTTC.

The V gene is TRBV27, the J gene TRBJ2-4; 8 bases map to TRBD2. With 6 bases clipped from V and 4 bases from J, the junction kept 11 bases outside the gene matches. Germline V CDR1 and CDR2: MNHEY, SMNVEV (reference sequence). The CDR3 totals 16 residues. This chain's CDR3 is CASRRWASGGKNIQYF. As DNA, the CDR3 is TGTGCCAGCAGGAGGTGGGCGAGCGGGGGAAAAAACATTCAGTACTTC.

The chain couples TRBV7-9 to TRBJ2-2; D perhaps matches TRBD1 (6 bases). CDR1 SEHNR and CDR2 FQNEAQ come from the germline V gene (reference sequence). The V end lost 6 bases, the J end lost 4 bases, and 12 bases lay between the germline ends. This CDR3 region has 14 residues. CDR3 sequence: CASRQGVSTGELFF. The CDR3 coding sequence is TGTGCCAGCAGACAGGGTGTGAGCACCGGGGAGCTGTTTTTT.

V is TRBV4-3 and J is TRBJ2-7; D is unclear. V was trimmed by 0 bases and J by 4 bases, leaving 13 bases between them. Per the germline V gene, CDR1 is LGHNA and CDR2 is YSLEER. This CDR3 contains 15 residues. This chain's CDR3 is CASSQDFSVTYEQYF. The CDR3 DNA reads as TGCGCCAGCAGCCAAGATTTCAGCGTTACGTACGAGCAGTACTTC.

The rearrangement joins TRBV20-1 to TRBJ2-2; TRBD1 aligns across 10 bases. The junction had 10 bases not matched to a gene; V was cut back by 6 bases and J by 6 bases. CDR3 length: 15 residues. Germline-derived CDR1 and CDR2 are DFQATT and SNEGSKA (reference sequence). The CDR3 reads CSASRDRGSSGELFF. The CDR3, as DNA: TGCAGTGCCTCCCGGGACAGGGGAAGCTCCGGGGAGCTGTTTTTT.

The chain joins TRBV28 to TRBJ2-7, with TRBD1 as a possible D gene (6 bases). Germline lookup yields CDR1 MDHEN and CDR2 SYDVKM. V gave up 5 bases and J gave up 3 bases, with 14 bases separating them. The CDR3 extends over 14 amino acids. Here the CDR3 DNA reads TGTGCCAGCAGTCAGGACAGTAAATACTACGAGCAGTACTTC. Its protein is CASSQDSKYYEQYF.